This T cell receptor beta chain was recovered during a study of blood T cell repertoires in COVID-19 (dated by TCRdb to the early 2020s). Regarding the research as a whole: Samples from collaborators originated in the United States, Italy and Spain and spanned both the acute and convalescent phases of COVID-19. Where HLA class I and class II types were available, the types were taken from metadata supplied by the sample provider, not from assay-based typing. The repertoires were released in a freely available public database meant as a resource for research on the immune response to SARS-CoV-2. The sample metadata nearly always contained a de-identified subject ID, COVID-19 status, age in years and sex. Samples came from the ongoing ImmuneRACE study (first 160 participants) plus 1,254 subjects from 6 global collaborators. The dataset comprised deeply sampled blood TCRbeta repertoires from subjects exposed to, actively infected with, or recovered from COVID-19. The material from the prospective study consisted of cDNA or gDNA derived from T cells, B-cell-depleted T cells, or PBMCs. The investigation overall reported the following: How much clinical and demographic metadata was included differed by source and by participant, and the metadata was provided uncurated.

Whole blood was collected in K2EDTA tubes by collaborating institutions according to the institutions' own protocols. Collaborator samples were shipped for TCRbeta analysis as frozen whole blood, isolated PBMCs, or DNA extracted from either sample type. Note on this clone: No cognate antigen has been identified for it. Qualities for individual bases were not recorded, and no much larger clone is one base off.

TCRbeta CDR3 regions were amplified from genomic DNA using the immunoSEQ Assay, a bias-controlled multiplex PCR. The study's processing was this. The number of nucleated cells in each sample was estimated from the amplification of reference gene primers within the assay. To quantify the absolute abundance of each unique TCRbeta CDR3 rearrangement, sequence reads were collapsed and filtered. For each sample, productive Simpson clonality was calculated by taking the square root of Simpson's diversity index across productive rearrangements. The table was pulled from immuneACCESS by TCRdb, which kept in-frame rearrangements only. Such tables lose some clones; where checked, under half of the loss comes from unresolved V genes, and the rest has no known cause. For V, J and clone size, that table is used; D and trimming come from the DNA. Recorded for this sample are tens of thousands of clones; 70% to 75% of them occurred a single time. About 20% of the sample goes to the ten largest clones.

Including the terminal cysteine and phenylalanine, the CDR3 comprises 14 residues. This entry keeps only the CDR3 DNA: 42 bases, framed from base 1. Cut back by 5 bases and 5 bases, the V and J ends lie 12 bases apart. From a lookup of the germline V gene, CDR1 and CDR2 are SGHAT and FQNNGV. The sequence was collected from a man between 60 and 75 years old with acute or convalescent COVID-19. The V and J genes are TRBV11-2 and TRBJ1-4, with an unclear D gene assignment. Input material: peripheral blood. CDR3 reads: CASSRAGANEKLFF. The bases read TGTGCCAGCAGCCGGGCGGGAGCAAATGAAAAACTGTTTTTT.